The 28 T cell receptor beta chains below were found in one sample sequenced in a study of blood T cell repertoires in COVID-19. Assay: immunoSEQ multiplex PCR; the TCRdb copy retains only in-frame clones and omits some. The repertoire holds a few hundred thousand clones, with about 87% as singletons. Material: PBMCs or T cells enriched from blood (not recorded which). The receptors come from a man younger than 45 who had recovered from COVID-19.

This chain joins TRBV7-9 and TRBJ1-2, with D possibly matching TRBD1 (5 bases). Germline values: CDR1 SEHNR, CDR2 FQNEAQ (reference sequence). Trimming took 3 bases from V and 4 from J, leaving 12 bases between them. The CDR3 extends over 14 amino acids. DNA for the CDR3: TGTGCCAGCAGCTTGGAGGGGCCGGGCTATGGCTACACCTTC. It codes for CASSLEGPGYGYTF.

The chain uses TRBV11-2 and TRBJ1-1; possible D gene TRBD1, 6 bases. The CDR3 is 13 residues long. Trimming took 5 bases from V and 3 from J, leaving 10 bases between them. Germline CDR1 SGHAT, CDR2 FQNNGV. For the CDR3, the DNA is TGTGCCAGCAGCCTAAACAGGGACACTGAAGCTTTCTTT. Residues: CASSLNRDTEAFF. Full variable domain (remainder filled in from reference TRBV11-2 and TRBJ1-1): EAGVAQSPRYKIIEKRQSVAFWCNPISGHATLYWYQQILGQGPKLLIQFQNNGVVDDSQLPKDRFSAERLKGVDSTLKIQPAKLEDSAVYLCASSLNRDTEAFFGQGTRLTVV.

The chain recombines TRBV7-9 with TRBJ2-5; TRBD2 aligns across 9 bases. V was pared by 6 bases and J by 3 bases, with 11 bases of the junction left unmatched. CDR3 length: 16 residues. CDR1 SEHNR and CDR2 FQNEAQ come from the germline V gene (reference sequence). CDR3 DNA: TGTGCCAGCAGACCCTCCAGCGGGGGGCGGGAAGAGACCCAGTACTTC. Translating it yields CASRPSSGGREETQYF. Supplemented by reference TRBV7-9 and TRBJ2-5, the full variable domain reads DTGVSQNPRHKITKRGQNVTFRCDPISEHNRLYWYRQTLGQGPEFLTYFQNEAQLEKSRLLSDRFSAERPKGSFSTLEIQRTEQGDSAMYLCASRPSSGGREETQYFGPGTRLLVL.

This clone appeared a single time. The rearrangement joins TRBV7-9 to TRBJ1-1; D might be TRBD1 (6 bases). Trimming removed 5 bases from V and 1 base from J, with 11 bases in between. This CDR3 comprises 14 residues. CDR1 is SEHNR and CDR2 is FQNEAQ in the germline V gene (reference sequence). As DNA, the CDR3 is TGTGCCAGCAGCGTGACAGGCGCGAACACTGAAGCTTTCTTT. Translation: CASSVTGANTEAFF.

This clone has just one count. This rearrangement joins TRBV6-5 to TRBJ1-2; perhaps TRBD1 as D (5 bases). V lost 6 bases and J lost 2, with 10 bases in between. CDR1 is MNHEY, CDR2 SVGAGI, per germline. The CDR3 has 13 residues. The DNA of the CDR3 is TGTGCCAGCAGACCGACAGCGAACTATGGCTACACCTTC. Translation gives CASRPTANYGYTF.

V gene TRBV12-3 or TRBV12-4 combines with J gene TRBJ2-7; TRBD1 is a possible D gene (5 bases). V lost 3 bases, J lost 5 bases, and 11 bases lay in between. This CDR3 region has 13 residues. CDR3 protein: CASSLARAHEQYF. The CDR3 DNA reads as TGTGCCAGCAGTTTGGCCAGGGCCCACGAGCAGTACTTC.

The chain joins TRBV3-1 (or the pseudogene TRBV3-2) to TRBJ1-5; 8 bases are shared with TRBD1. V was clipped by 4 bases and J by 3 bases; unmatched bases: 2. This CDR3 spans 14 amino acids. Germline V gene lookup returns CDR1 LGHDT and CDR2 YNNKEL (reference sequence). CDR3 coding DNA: TGTGCCAGCAGCCGGACAGGGTTCAATCAGCCCCAGCATTTT. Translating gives CASSRTGFNQPQHF.

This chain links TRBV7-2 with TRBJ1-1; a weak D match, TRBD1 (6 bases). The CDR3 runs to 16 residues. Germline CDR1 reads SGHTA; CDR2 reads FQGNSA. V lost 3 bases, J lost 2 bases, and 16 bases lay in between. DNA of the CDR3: TGTGCCAGCAGCTTCCTTGTCAGGGGAATTAACACTGAAGCTTTCTTT. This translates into CASSFLVRGINTEAFF.

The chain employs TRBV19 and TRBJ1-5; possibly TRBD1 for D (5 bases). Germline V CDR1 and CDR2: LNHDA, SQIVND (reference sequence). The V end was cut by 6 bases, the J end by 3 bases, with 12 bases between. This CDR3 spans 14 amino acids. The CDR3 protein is CASSVTGSNQPQHF. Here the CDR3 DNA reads TGTGCCAGTAGCGTTACAGGATCCAATCAGCCCCAGCATTTT. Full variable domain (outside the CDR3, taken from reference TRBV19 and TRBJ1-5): DGGITQSPKYLFRKEGQNVTLSCEQNLNHDAMYWYRQDPGQGLRLIYYSQIVNDFQKGDIAEGYSVSREKKESFPLTVTSAQKNPTAFYLCASSVTGSNQPQHFGDGTRLSIL.

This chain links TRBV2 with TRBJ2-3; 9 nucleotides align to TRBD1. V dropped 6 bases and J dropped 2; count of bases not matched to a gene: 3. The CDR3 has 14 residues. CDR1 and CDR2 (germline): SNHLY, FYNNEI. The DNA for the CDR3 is TGTGCCAGCAGCTGGACAGGGGTCACAGATACGCAGTATTTT. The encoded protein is CASSWTGVTDTQYF.

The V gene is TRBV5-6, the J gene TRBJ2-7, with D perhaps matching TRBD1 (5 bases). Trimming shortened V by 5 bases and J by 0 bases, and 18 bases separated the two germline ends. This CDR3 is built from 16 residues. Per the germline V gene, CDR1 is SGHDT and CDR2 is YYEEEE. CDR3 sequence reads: CASSQRRQPTSYEQYF. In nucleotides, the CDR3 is TGTGCCAGCAGTCAACGACGACAGCCTACCTCCTACGAGCAGTACTTC.

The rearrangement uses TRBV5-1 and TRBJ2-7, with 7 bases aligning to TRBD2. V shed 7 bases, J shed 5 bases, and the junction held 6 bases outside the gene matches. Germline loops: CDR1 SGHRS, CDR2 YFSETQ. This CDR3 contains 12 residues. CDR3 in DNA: TGCGCCAGCCATGGGAGCGGGGACGAGCAGTACTTC. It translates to CASHGSGDEQYF.

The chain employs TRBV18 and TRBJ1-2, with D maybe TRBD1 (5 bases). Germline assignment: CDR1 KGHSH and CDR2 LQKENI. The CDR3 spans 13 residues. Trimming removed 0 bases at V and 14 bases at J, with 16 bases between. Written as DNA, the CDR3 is TGTGCCAGCTCACCACCTTCGGCAGGCAAGGGGACCTTC. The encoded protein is CASSPPSAGKGTF. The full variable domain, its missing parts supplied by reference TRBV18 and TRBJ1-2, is NAGVMQNPRHLVRRRGQEARLRCSPMKGHSHVYWYRQLPEEGLKFMVYLQKENIIDESGMPKERFSAEFPKEGPSILRIQQVVRGDSAAYFCASSPPSAGKGTFGSGTRLTVV.

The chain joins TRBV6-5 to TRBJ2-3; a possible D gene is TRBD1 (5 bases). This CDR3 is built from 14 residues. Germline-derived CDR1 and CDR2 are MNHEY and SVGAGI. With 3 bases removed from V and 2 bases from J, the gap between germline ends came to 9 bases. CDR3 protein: CASSYGANTDTQYF. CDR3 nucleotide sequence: TGTGCCAGCAGTTATGGGGCCAACACAGATACGCAGTATTTT.

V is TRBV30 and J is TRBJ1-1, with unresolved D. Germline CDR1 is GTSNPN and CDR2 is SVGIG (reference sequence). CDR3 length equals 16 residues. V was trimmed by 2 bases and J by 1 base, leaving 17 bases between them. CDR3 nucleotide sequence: TGTGCCTGGAGTCCCGGGTGGAGACGGGGGAACACTGAAGCTTTCTTT. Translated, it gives CAWSPGWRRGNTEAFF.

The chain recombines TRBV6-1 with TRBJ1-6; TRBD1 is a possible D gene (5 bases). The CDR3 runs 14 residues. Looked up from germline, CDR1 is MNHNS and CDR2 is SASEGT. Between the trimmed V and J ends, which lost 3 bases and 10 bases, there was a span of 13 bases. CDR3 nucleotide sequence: TGTGCCAGCAGTGAGTGGGGACTAGACTCACCCCTCCACTTT. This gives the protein CASSEWGLDSPLHF.

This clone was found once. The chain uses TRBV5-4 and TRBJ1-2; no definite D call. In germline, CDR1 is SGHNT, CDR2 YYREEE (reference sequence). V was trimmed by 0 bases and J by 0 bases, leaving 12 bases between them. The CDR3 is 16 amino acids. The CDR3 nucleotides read TGTGCCAGCAGCTTGGAAATTACTAGAGCTAACTATGGCTACACCTTC. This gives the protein CASSLEITRANYGYTF.

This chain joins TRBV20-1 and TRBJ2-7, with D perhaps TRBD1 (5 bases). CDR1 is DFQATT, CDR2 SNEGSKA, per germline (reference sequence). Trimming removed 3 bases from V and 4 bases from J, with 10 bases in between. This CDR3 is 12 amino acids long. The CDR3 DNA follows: TGCAGTGCTAGTTCGACAGTATACGAGCAGTACTTC. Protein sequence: CSASSTVYEQYF.

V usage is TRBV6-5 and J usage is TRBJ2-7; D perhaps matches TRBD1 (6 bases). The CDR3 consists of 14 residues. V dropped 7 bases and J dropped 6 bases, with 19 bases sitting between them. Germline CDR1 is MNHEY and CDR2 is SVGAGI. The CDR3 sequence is CASTNGGSLGEQYF. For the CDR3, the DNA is TGTGCCAGCACCAATGGGGGCTCGCTGGGCGAGCAGTACTTC.

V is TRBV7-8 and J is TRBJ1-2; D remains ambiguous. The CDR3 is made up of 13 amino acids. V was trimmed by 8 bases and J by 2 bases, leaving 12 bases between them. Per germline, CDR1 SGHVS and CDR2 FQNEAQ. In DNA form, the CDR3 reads TGTGCCAGCTGGTCTAGCGACAACTATGGCTACACCTTC. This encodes CASWSSDNYGYTF.

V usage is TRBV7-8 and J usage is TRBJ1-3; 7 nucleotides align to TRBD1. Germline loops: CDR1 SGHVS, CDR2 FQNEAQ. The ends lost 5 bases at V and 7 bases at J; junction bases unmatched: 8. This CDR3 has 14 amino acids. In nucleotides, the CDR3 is TGTGCCAGCAGCGAACAGGGGCAGGGGAACACCATATATTTT. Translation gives CASSEQGQGNTIYF. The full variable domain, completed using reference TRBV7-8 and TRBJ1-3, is GAGVSQSPRYKVAKRGQDVALRCDPISGHVSLFWYQQALGQGPEFLTYFQNEAQLDKSGLPSDRFFAERPEGSVSTLKIQRTQQEDSAVYLCASSEQGQGNTIYFGEGSWLTVV.

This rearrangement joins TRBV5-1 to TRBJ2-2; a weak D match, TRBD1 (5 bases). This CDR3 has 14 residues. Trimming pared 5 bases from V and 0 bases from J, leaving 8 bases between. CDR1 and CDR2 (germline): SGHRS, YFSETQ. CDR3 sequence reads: CASRGDPNTGELFF. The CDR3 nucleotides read TGCGCCAGCAGAGGGGATCCGAACACCGGGGAGCTGTTTTTT.

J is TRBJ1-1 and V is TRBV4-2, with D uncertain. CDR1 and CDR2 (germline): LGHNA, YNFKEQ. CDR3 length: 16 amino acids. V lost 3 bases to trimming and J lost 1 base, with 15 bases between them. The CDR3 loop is CASSQWEGDGNTEAFF. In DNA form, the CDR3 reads TGTGCCAGCAGCCAGTGGGAGGGAGACGGGAACACTGAAGCTTTCTTT.

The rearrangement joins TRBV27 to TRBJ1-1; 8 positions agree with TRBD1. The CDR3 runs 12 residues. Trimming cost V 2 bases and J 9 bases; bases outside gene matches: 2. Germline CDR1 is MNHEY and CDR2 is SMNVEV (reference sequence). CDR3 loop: CASSLRTGQAFF. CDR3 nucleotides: TGTGCCAGCAGTTTACGGACAGGGCAAGCTTTCTTT.

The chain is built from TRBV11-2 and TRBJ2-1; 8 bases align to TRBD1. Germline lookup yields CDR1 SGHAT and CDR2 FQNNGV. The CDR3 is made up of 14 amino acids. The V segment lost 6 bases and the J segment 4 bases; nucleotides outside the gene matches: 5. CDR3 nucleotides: TGTGCCAGCAGAACCGGGACAGGATACAATGAGCAGTTCTTC. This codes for CASRTGTGYNEQFF.

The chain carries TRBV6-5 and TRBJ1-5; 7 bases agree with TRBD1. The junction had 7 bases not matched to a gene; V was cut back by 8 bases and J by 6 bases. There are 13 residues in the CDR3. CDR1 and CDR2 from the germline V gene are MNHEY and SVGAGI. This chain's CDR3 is CASQTGVAQPQHF. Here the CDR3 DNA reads TGTGCCAGCCAAACAGGGGTAGCTCAGCCCCAGCATTTT.

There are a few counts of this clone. The CDR3 DNA reads TGTGCCAGTGGCCGGAGTAACAGGGGGCTCCTCAATCAGCCCCAGCATTTT. It is translated as CASGRSNRGLLNQPQHF. The rearrangement links TRBV19 to TRBJ1-5; 9 nucleotides align to TRBD1. The ends lost 8 bases at V and 3 bases at J; junction bases unmatched: 14. Looked up from germline, CDR1 is LNHDA and CDR2 is SQIVND (reference sequence). The CDR3 runs to 17 residues.

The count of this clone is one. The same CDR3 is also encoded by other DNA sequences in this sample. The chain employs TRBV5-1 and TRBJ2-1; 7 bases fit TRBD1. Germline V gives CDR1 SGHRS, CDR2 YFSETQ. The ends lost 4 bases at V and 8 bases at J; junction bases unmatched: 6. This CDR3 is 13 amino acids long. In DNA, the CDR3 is TGCGCCAGCAGCCCAGACAGGGCCGATGAGCAGTTCTTC. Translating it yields CASSPDRADEQFF.